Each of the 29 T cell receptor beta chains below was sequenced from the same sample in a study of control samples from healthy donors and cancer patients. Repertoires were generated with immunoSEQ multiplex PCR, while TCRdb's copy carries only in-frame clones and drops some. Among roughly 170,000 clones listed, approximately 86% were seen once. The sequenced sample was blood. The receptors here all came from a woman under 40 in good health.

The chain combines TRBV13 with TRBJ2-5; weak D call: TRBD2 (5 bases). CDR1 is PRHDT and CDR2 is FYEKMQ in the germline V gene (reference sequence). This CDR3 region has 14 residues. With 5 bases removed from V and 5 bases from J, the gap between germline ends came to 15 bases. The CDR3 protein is CASSQFSSGETQYF. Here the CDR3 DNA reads TGTGCCAGCAGCCAATTTTCCTCGGGGGAGACCCAGTACTTC. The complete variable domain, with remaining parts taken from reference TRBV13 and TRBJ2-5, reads AAGVIQSPRHLIKEKRETATLKCYPIPRHDTVYWYQQGPGQDPQFLISFYEKMQSDKGSIPDRFSAQQFSDYHSELNMSSLELGDSALYFCASSQFSSGETQYFGPGTRLLVL.

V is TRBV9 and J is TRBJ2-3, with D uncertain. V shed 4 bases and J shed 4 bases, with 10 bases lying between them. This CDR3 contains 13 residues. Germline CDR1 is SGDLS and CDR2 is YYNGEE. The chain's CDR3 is CASSIHLADTQYF. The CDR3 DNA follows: TGTGCCAGCAGCATCCATCTAGCAGATACGCAGTATTTT.

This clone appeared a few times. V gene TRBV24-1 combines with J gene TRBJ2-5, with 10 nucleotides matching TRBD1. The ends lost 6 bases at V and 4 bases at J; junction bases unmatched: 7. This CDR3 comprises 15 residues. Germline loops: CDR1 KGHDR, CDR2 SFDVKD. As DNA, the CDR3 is TGTGCCACCAGTCCGGACAGGGGGTTGGGAGAGACCCAGTACTTC. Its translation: CATSPDRGLGETQYF.

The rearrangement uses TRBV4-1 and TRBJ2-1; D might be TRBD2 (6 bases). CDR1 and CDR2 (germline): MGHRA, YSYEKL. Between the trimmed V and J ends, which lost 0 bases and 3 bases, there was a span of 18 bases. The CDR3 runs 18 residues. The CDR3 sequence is CASSQDPRVAAHYNEQFF. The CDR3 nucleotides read TGCGCCAGCAGCCAAGACCCCCGTGTAGCGGCCCACTACAATGAGCAGTTCTTC.

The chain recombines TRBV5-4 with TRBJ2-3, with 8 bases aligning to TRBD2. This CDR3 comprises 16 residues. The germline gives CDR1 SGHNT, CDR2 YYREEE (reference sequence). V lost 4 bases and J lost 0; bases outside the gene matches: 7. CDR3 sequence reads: CASSNAGTRSTDTQYF. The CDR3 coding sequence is TGTGCCAGCAGCAACGCCGGGACTAGAAGCACAGATACGCAGTATTTT.

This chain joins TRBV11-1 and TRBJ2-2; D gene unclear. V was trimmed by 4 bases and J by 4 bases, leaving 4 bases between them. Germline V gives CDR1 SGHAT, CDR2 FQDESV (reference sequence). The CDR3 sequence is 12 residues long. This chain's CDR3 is CASSYSTGELFF. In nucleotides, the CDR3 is TGTGCCAGCAGCTATTCCACCGGGGAGCTGTTTTTT.

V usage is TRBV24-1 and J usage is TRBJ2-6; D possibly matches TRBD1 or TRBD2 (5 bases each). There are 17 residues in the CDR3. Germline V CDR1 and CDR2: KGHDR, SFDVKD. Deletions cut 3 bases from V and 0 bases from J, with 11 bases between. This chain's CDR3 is CATSDTGLISGANVLTF. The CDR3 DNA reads TGTGCCACCAGTGATACAGGACTGATCTCTGGGGCCAACGTCCTGACTTTC.

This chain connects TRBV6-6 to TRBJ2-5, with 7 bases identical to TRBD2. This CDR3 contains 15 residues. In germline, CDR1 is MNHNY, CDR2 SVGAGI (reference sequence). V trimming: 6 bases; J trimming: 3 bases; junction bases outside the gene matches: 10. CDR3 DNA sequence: TGTGCCAGCAGATACCTTTCCGGGGGGAAAGAGACCCAGTACTTC. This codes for CASRYLSGGKETQYF.

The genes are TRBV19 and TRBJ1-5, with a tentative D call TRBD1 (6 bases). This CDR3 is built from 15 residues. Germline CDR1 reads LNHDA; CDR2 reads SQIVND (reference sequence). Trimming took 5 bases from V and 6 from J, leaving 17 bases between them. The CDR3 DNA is TGTGCCAGTAGTTGGAACGGACAGTCGGGTCAGCCCCAGCATTTT. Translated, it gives CASSWNGQSGQPQHF.

The CDR3 nucleotides are TGTGCCAGCAGCCTCGAACCGGGGGGGAACACCGGGGAGCTGTTTTTT. Protein sequence: CASSLEPGGNTGELFF. The chain couples TRBV3-1 (or the pseudogene TRBV3-2) to TRBJ2-2, with 7 nucleotides matching TRBD2. The germline V gene has CDR1 LGHDT and CDR2 YNNKEL (reference sequence). Trimming at V came to 4 bases and at J to 1 base, leaving 6 bases not matched to a gene. The CDR3 loop spans 16 amino acids.

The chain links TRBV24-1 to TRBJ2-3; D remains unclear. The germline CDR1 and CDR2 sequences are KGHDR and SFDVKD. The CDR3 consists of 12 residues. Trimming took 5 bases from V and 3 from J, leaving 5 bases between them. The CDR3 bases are TGTGCCACCAGTGGTAGTACAGATACGCAGTATTTT. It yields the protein CATSGSTDTQYF.

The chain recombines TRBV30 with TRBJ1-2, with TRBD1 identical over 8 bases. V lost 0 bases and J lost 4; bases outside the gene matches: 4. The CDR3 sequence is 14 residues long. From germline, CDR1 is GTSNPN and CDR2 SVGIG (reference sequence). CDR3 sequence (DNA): TGTGCCTGGAGTGTAGGACAGGGTGTCTATGGCTACACCTTC. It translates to CAWSVGQGVYGYTF. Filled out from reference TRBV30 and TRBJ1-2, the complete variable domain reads SQTIHQWPATLVQPVGSPLSLECTVEGTSNPNLYWYRQAAGRGLQLLFYSVGIGQISSEVPQNLSASRPQDRQFILSSKKLLLSDSGFYLCAWSVGQGVYGYTFGSGTRLTVV.

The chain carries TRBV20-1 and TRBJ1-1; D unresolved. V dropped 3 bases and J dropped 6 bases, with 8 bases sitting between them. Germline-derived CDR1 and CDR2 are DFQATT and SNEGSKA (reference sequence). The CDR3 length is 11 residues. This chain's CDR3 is CSASRSAEAFF. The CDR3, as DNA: TGCAGTGCTAGTAGGAGTGCTGAAGCTTTCTTT.

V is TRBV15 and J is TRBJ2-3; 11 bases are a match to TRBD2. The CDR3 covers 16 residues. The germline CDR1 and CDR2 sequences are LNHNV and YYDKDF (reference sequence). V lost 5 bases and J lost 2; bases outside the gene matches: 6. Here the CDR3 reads CATSGFSGGDTDTQYF. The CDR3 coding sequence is TGTGCCACCAGCGGATTTAGCGGGGGGGACACAGATACGCAGTATTTT. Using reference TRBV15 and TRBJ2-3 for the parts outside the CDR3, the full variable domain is DAMVIQNPRYQVTQFGKPVTLSCSQTLNHNVMYWYQQKSSQAPKLLFHYYDKDFNNEADTPDNFQSRRPNTSFCFLDIRSPGLGDTAMYLCATSGFSGGDTDTQYFGPGTRLTVL.

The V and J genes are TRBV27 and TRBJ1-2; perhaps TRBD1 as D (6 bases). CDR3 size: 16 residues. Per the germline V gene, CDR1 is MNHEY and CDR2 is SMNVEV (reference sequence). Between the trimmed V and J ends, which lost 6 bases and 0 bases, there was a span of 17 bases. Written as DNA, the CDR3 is TGTGCCAGCAGGAGGGGGGCCCAAGCCCCTAACTATGGCTACACCTTC. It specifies CASRRGAQAPNYGYTF.

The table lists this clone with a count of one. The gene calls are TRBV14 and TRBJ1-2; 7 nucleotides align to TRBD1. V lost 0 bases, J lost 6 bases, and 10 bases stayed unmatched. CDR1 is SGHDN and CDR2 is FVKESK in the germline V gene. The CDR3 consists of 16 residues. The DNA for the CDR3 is TGTGCCAGCAGCCAAGATTGGACAGGTTGGATGGATGGCTACACCTTC. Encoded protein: CASSQDWTGWMDGYTF. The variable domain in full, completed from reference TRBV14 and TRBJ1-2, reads EAGVTQFPSHSVIEKGQTVTLRCDPISGHDNLYWYRRVMGKEIKFLLHFVKESKQDESGMPNNRFLAERTGGTYSTLKVQPAELEDSGVYFCASSQDWTGWMDGYTFGSGTRLTVV.

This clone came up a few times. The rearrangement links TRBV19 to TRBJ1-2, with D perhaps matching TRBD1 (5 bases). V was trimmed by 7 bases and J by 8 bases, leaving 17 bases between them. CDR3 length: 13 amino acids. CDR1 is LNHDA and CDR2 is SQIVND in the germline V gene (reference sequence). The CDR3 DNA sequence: TGTGCCAGTAAGTTTCAGGGAGGGAACGGCTACACCTTC. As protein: CASKFQGGNGYTF.

CDR3 amino acids: CSVVGYTEAFF. DNA for the CDR3: TGCAGCGTTGTGGGATACACTGAAGCTTTCTTT. V is TRBV29-1 and J is TRBJ1-1; D not resolved. Trimming cost V 4 bases and J 3 bases, with 6 bases left between them. The CDR3 contains 11 residues. The V gene's germline CDR1 is SQVTM and CDR2 ANQGSEA. Looking up the rest from reference TRBV29-1 and TRBJ1-1 gives the full variable domain: SAVISQKPSRDICQRGTSLTIQCQVDSQVTMMFWYRQQPGQSLTLIATANQGSEATYESGFVIDKFPISRPNLTFSTLTVSNMSPEDSSIYLCSVVGYTEAFFGQGTRLTVV.

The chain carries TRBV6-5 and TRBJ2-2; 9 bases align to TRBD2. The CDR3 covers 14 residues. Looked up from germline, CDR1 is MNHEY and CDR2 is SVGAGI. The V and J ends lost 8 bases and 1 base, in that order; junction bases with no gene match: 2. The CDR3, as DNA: TGTGCCAGCTGGCGGGGGGGGAACACCGGGGAGCTGTTTTTT. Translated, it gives CASWRGGNTGELFF.

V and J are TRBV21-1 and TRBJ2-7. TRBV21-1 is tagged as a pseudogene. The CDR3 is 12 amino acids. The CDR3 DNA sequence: TGTGCCAGCAGCGCCTGTAGGAACGAGCAGTACGTC. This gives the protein CASSACRNEQYV.

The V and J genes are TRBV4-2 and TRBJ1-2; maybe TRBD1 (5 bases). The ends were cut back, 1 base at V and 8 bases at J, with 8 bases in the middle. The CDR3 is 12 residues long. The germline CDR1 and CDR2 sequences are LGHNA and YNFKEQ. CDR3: CASSQGGEGYTF. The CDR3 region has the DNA TGTGCCAGCAGCCAAGGAGGGGAAGGCTACACCTTC.

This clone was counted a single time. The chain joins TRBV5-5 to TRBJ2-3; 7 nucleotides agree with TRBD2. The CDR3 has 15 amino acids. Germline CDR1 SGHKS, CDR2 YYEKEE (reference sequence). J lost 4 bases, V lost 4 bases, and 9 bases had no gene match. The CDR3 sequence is CASSPAGAGADTQYF. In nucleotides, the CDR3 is TGTGCCAGCAGCCCGGCTGGGGCGGGAGCAGATACGCAGTATTTT.

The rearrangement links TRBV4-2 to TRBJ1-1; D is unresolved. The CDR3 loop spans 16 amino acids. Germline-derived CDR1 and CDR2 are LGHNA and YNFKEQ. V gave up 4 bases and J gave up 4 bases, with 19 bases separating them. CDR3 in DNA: TGTGCCAGCAGCCCCCACGCCACGGAGGCGGGCACTGAAGCTTTCTTT. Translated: CASSPHATEAGTEAFF.

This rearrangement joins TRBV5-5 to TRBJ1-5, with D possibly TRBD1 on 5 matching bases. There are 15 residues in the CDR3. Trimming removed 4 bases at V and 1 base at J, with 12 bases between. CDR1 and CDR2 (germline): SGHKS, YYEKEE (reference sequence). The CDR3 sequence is CASSLRVSSNQPQHF. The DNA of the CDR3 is TGTGCCAGCAGCCTCAGGGTGTCGAGCAATCAGCCCCAGCATTTT.

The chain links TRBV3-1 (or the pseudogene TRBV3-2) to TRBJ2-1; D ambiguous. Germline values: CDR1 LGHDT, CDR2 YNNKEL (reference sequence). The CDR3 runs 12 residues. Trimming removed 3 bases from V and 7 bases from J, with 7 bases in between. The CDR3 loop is CASSQFSNEQFF. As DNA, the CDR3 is TGTGCCAGCAGCCAGTTTTCGAATGAGCAGTTCTTC.

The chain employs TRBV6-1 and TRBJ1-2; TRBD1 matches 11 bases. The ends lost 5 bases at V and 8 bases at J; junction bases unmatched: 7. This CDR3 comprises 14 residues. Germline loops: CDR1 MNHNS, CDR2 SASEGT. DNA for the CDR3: TGTGCCAGCAGTCCGGGACAGGGGGTGGGCGGCTACACCTTC. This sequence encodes CASSPGQGVGGYTF.

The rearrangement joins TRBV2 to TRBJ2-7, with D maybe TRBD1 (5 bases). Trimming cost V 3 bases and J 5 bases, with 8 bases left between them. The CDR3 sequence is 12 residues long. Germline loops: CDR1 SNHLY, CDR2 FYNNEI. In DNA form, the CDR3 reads TGTGCCAGCAGTGATCCAGGGAACGAGCAGTACTTC. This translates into CASSDPGNEQYF. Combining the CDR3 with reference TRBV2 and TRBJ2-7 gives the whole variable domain EPEVTQTPSHQVTQMGQEVILRCVPISNHLYFYWYRQILGQKVEFLVSFYNNEISEKSEIFDDQFSVERPDGSNFTLKIRSTKLEDSAMYFCASSDPGNEQYFGPGTRLTVT.

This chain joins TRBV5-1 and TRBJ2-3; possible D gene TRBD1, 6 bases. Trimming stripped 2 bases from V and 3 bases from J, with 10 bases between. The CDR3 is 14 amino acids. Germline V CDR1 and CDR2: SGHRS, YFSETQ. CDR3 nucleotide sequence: TGCGCCAGCAGCTTAGGACAGCCAACAGATACGCAGTATTTT. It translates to CASSLGQPTDTQYF.

The DNA for the CDR3 is TGTGCCAGCAGCCCGGGGGGGAGGAGGGAAAAACTGTTTTTT. Residues: CASSPGGRREKLFF. The genes are TRBV28 and TRBJ1-4; the D gene is possibly TRBD1 (5 bases). CDR3 size: 14 residues. V was clipped by 6 bases and J by 8 bases, with 16 bases between them. Germline V lookup: CDR1 MDHEN, CDR2 SYDVKM.